Each of the 16 T cell receptor beta chains below was sequenced from the same sample in a study of naive and memory T cell subsets (dated by TCRdb to between 2016 and 2019). This specimen's treatment or condition label, per the study, means: skin biopsy from PPD injection site in Mantoux-positive individual. The study reported a robust and sensitive protocol to amplify, sequence and analyze TCRs, based on 3' ligation of a UMI-containing oligonucleotide to TCR cDNA. Libraries came from UMI-ligation and nested PCR. The sample was run on an Illumina MiSeq. Four rounds of PCR, run with the SP2 primer together with nested alpha and beta constant region primers, were used to amplify the ligated cDNA. TCRdb passed the public sequencing reads through fastp at Q25 and MiXCR, retaining productive beta sequences. Every CDR3 protein is listed once, alongside the most common genes and DNA of its rows. Present in this sample are about 37,000 distinct CDR3 sequences, about 11% of which were seen just once. The ten largest make up 3.5% to 5% of the sample.

The sequencing here drew on skin, taken from a tuberculin skin test site. The receptors come from an adult in good health.

The chain combines TRBV5-1 with TRBJ2-3; D is unclear. Germline CDR1 reads SGHRS; CDR2 reads YFSETQ. This CDR3 comprises 14 residues. V was cut by 0 bases and J by 0 bases, with 5 bases left in between. The CDR3 loop is CASSLEVSTDTQYF. DNA of the CDR3: TGCGCCAGCAGCTTGGAAGTTAGCACAGATACGCAGTATTTT.

The CDR3, as DNA: TGTGCCAGCAGCGTCCGGGACAGCTCCTATAATTCACCCCTCCACTTT. This codes for CASSVRDSSYNSPLHF. This chain links TRBV9 with TRBJ1-6; 7 positions agree with TRBD1. The CDR3 totals 16 residues. Trimming at V came to 2 bases and at J to 0 bases, leaving 2 bases not matched to a gene. The V gene's germline CDR1 is SGDLS and CDR2 YYNGEE.

This clonotype has a handful of counts. This chain joins TRBV5-1 and TRBJ1-1; 7 bases match TRBD1. The J segment lost 0 bases and the V segment lost 1 base, leaving 3 bases of the junction unmatched. The CDR3 extends over 15 amino acids. Germline values: CDR1 SGHRS, CDR2 YFSETQ. CDR3 DNA: TGCGCCAGCAGCTTGACCGGGACAGTGAACACTGAAGCTTTCTTT. Protein sequence: CASSLTGTVNTEAFF.

This clonotype was found many times. The chain couples TRBV5-8 to TRBJ2-3; a weak D match, TRBD1 (5 bases). The CDR3 runs 15 residues. CDR1 SGHTS and CDR2 YDEGEE come from the germline V gene. V was pared by 2 bases and J by 5 bases, with 15 bases between. The CDR3 reads CASSFGQGNGDTQYF. The CDR3 region has the DNA TGTGCCAGCAGCTTCGGGCAGGGTAATGGAGATACGCAGTATTTT. Full variable domain (rest looked up from reference TRBV5-8 and TRBJ2-3): EAGVTQSPTHLIKTRGQQATLRCSPISGHTSVYWYQQALGLGLQFLLWYDEGEERNRGNFPPRFSGRQFPNYSSELNVNALELEDSALYLCASSFGQGNGDTQYFGPGTRLTVL.

V is TRBV11-2 and J is TRBJ2-2; D possibly corresponds to TRBD2 (6 bases). This CDR3 is 15 amino acids long. CDR1 and CDR2 from the germline V gene are SGHAT and FQNNGV. V lost 4 bases and J lost 4, with 13 bases in between. DNA of the CDR3: TGTGCCAGCAGCTACACTAGCCCAGCCACCGGGGAGCTGTTTTTT. Protein: CASSYTSPATGELFF.

Details on this clonotype: A much more abundant neighbour one base away suggests this may be a read error. The genes are TRBV20-1 and TRBJ2-1; 7 nucleotides agree with TRBD2. Germline CDR1 is DFQATT and CDR2 is SNEGSKA (reference sequence). The CDR3 has 15 amino acids. Unmatched junction bases numbered 13, after V lost 6 bases and J lost 5 bases. The CDR3 bases are TGCAGTGCACCTACTAGCGAGAGGCCAGACAATGAGCAGTTCTTC. This encodes CSAPTSERPDNEQFF.

This clonotype was seen only a few times. At one boundary the junction diverges from the germline segment, which might be a read error. This sequence joins TRBV4-1 and TRBJ1-2; tentative D call: TRBD1 (6 bases). The CDR3 is 16 amino acids. Germline assignment: CDR1 MGHRA and CDR2 YSYEKL. In DNA form, the CDR3 reads TGCGCCAGCAGCCTTACCGGACAGTTAAGGGGATATGGCGACACCTTC. As protein: CASSLTGQLRGYGDTF.

This clonotype has a count of ten or more. The chain uses TRBV4-2 and TRBJ2-1; TRBD2 matches at 9 bases. The CDR3 totals 18 residues. CDR1 is LGHNA, CDR2 YNFKEQ, per germline. Losses at the gene ends were 1 base for V and 2 bases for J; bases not matched to a gene: 9. The CDR3 loop is CASSQGSLSGRTYNEQFF. Here the CDR3 DNA reads TGTGCCAGCAGCCAAGGAAGTTTGAGCGGGAGGACCTACAATGAGCAGTTCTTC.

This clonotype was seen only a few times. V gene TRBV27 combines with J gene TRBJ2-5, with D hard to call. CDR1 is MNHEY, CDR2 SMNVEV, per germline (reference sequence). The CDR3 spans 13 residues. V was shortened by 5 bases and J by 1 base, with 8 bases between the two germline ends. This chain's CDR3 is CASSKSFQETQYF. CDR3 coding DNA: TGTGCCAGCAGTAAATCGTTCCAAGAGACCCAGTACTTC.

This clonotype was seen a few times. CDR3 amino acids: CASSPRPSEQYF. The DNA for the CDR3 is TGTGCCAGCAGCCCCAGGCCTTCCGAGCAGTACTTC. The chain has TRBV27 and TRBJ2-7; D ambiguous. V lost 6 bases and J lost 6, with 12 bases in between. The CDR3 runs 12 residues. Per germline, CDR1 MNHEY and CDR2 SMNVEV (reference sequence).

This clonotype has a handful of counts. The chain uses TRBV28 and TRBJ2-5; possible D gene TRBD1, 6 bases. V lost 5 bases and J 5 bases, leaving 15 bases between the germline ends. Germline-derived CDR1 and CDR2 are MDHEN and SYDVKM. CDR3 length equals 14 residues. CDR3 DNA: TGTGCCAGCAGTCGACCAGACAGGTTCGAGACCCAGTACTTC. This translates into CASSRPDRFETQYF.

This clonotype was seen a handful of times. The V and J genes are TRBV28 and TRBJ1-2, with D possibly being TRBD1 (6 bases). CDR3 length equals 15 residues. Germline V gene lookup returns CDR1 MDHEN and CDR2 SYDVKM. V was clipped by 4 bases and J by 4 bases, with 16 bases between them. The CDR3 nucleotides are TGTGCCAGCAGTTCCTTCGGGGGGCGCGGCTATGGCTACACCTTC. Its protein product is CASSSFGGRGYGYTF.

Many counts were recorded for this clonotype. The rearrangement joins TRBV7-2 to TRBJ2-5; tentative D call: TRBD1 (5 bases). Trimming removed 5 bases at V and 9 bases at J, with 25 bases between. CDR1 and CDR2 from the germline V gene are SGHTA and FQGNSA. The CDR3 contains 16 residues. DNA of the CDR3: TGTGCCAGCAGCGCCACCACAGGATTAGGAAGAGTCCCCCAGTACTTC. This translates into CASSATTGLGRVPQYF.

This clonotype was recorded many times. The chain links TRBV29-1 to TRBJ2-3; no definite D call. The V end was cut by 7 bases, the J end by 1 base, with 15 bases between. The CDR3 sequence is 14 residues long. CDR1 and CDR2 from the germline V gene are SQVTM and ANQGSEA. The CDR3 loop is CSASGQGGTDTQYF. The CDR3 region has the DNA TGCAGCGCGTCCGGCCAAGGCGGCACAGATACGCAGTATTTT.

This clonotype was seen more than once but under ten times. This chain uses TRBV5-4 with TRBJ1-1; TRBD1 aligns across 8 bases. The germline CDR1 and CDR2 sequences are SGHNT and YYREEE (reference sequence). The J segment lost 3 bases and the V segment lost 0 bases, leaving 1 base of the junction unmatched. CDR3 length: 14 amino acids. The CDR3 reads CASSLVGQDTEAFF. The DNA of the CDR3 is TGTGCCAGCAGCTTGGTGGGACAGGACACTGAAGCTTTCTTT.

In its sample, this clonotype was seen many times. This chain uses TRBV5-6 with TRBJ1-1; 9 bases are a match to TRBD1. CDR1 is SGHDT and CDR2 is YYEEEE in the germline V gene. V dropped 3 bases and J dropped 8; count of bases not matched to a gene: 2. The CDR3 loop spans 12 amino acids. CDR3 sequence (DNA): TGTGCCAGCAGCTGGGACAGGGCAGAAGCTTTCTTT. It specifies CASSWDRAEAFF.